The rows below give T cell receptor beta chains drawn from one sample of a study of shared T cell receptors in the human thymus. The table came from immunoSEQ multiplex PCR; TCRdb's copy has only in-frame clones and leaves some out. This table holds more than 550,000 clones, approximately 87% found once. The same data also went into a second study, on human thymus T cells.

Sequenced: thymocytes. These TCRs come from a boy less than two years old with a congenital heart defect. Each CDR3 is given with its conserved first and last residue. D genes are given only for firm matches. The size entry is marked missing in some rows and otherwise reads once, few, many or a size class.

j_gene: TRBJ2-7; len: 15; d_gene: TRBD2; abundance: -; v_gene: TRBV18; CDR3nt: TGTGCCAGCTCACCATCTAGCGGGAGCTCCTACGAGCAGTACTTC; CDR3aa: CASSPSSGSSYEQYF
j_gene: TRBJ1-5; len: 14; d_gene: TRBD1; abundance: -; v_gene: TRBV5-1; CDR3nt: TGCGCCAGCAGCAGGGGGACAGGGGATCAGCCCCAGCATTTT; CDR3aa: CASSRGTGDQPQHF
j_gene: TRBJ2-1; len: 14; d_gene: TRBD1; abundance: -; v_gene: TRBV7-3; CDR3nt: TGTGCCAGCAGCTCCGGGACAGGGAGTACTGAGCAGTTCTTC; CDR3aa: CASSSGTGSTEQFF
j_gene: TRBJ1-5; len: 16; d_gene: -; abundance: once; v_gene: TRBV15; CDR3nt: TGTGCCACCAGCACCGACCGGGACATTACTAATCAGCCCCAGCATTTT; CDR3aa: CATSTDRDITNQPQHF
j_gene: TRBJ2-1; len: 13; d_gene: -; abundance: -; v_gene: TRBV15; CDR3nt: TGTGCCACCAGCCGCTTCTTCGGCAATGAGCAGTTCTTC; CDR3aa: CATSRFFGNEQFF
j_gene: TRBJ2-2; len: 14; d_gene: -; abundance: -; v_gene: TRBV6-5; CDR3nt: TGTGCCAGCAGTAAAAGAGCGAACACCGGGGAGCTGTTTTTT; CDR3aa: CASSKRANTGELFF
j_gene: TRBJ1-1; len: 17; d_gene: -; abundance: -; v_gene: TRBV30; CDR3nt: TGTGCCTGGAAGTCCCCAGGGTTCAATTTCAACAGCACTGAAGCTTTCTTT; CDR3aa: CAWKSPGFNFNSTEAFF
j_gene: TRBJ2-3; len: 13; d_gene: -; abundance: -; v_gene: TRBV7-6; CDR3nt: TGTGCCAGCAGCTTAACAGGGCAGGGCTGGAGGACTTTT; CDR3aa: CASSLTGQGWRTF
j_gene: TRBJ2-5; len: 13; d_gene: -; abundance: -; v_gene: TRBV28; CDR3nt: TGTGCCAGCAGTTTAGAGCGCCCAGAGACCCAGTACTTC; CDR3aa: CASSLERPETQYF
j_gene: TRBJ2-5; len: 15; d_gene: TRBD2; abundance: -; v_gene: TRBV30; CDR3nt: TGTGCCTGGAGTCTAGCGGGCGGTATCCAAGAGACCCAGTACTTC; CDR3aa: CAWSLAGGIQETQYF
j_gene: TRBJ2-3; len: 18; d_gene: -; abundance: once; v_gene: TRBV19; CDR3nt: TGTGCCAGTAGTATTAGGCGTGGGGGCAGGAGAGACACAGATACGCAGTATTTT; CDR3aa: CASSIRRGGRRDTDTQYF
j_gene: TRBJ1-1; len: 18; d_gene: TRBD1; abundance: few; v_gene: TRBV10-3; CDR3nt: TGTGCCATCAGTGAGCCACCAACGGGACAGGGTACGAACACTGAAGCTTTCTTT; CDR3aa: CAISEPPTGQGTNTEAFF
j_gene: TRBJ2-7; len: 13; d_gene: -; abundance: -; v_gene: TRBV4-2; CDR3nt: TGTGCCAGCAGCCGCGGAGGGCTGTACGAGCAGTACTTC; CDR3aa: CASSRGGLYEQYF
j_gene: TRBJ2-2; len: 20; d_gene: TRBD2; abundance: -; v_gene: TRBV4-1; CDR3nt: TGCGCCAGCAGCCAAACGCATAAGACTAGCGGGAGTTTGGCCACCGGGGAGCTGTTTTTT; CDR3aa: CASSQTHKTSGSLATGELFF
j_gene: TRBJ1-2; len: 15; d_gene: TRBD1; abundance: -; v_gene: TRBV9; CDR3nt: TGTGCCAGCAGCTCGGCGGGACAGAACACCTATGGCTACACCTTC; CDR3aa: CASSSAGQNTYGYTF
j_gene: TRBJ2-1; len: 18; d_gene: TRBD2; abundance: -; v_gene: TRBV19; CDR3nt: TGTGCCAGTAGGGCGGGGAAGACTAGCGGGGGGCTCTACAATGAGCAGTTCTTC; CDR3aa: CASRAGKTSGGLYNEQFF
j_gene: TRBJ2-7; len: 15; d_gene: TRBD2; abundance: -; v_gene: TRBV27; CDR3nt: TGTGCCAGCAGTTTATACAGCGGGAGCTCCTACGAGCAGTACTTC; CDR3aa: CASSLYSGSSYEQYF
j_gene: TRBJ1-1; len: 15; d_gene: -; abundance: -; v_gene: TRBV6-1; CDR3nt: TGTGCCAGCAGTGAAGGCGGTCAGGGTTGGACTGAAGCTTTCTTT; CDR3aa: CASSEGGQGWTEAFF
j_gene: TRBJ2-2; len: 18; d_gene: TRBD2; abundance: once; v_gene: TRBV4-2; CDR3nt: TGTGCCAGCAGCCAAGAGACTCTAGCGGGGTCGGGCACCGGGGAGCTGTTTTTT; CDR3aa: CASSQETLAGSGTGELFF
j_gene: TRBJ2-4; len: 16; d_gene: TRBD2; abundance: -; v_gene: TRBV11-2; CDR3nt: TGTGCCAGCAGCTTGCGGGGGGGAAGGGCCAAAAACATTCAGTACTTC; CDR3aa: CASSLRGGRAKNIQYF
j_gene: TRBJ2-1; len: 14; d_gene: -; abundance: -; v_gene: TRBV4-3; CDR3nt: TGCGCCAGCAGCTTTCGGGGTTCCTACAATGAGCAGTTCTTC; CDR3aa: CASSFRGSYNEQFF
j_gene: TRBJ2-1; len: 14; d_gene: TRBD2; abundance: -; v_gene: TRBV27; CDR3nt: TGTGCCAGCAGTTGGACGGGGGGACGCAATGAGCAGTTCTTC; CDR3aa: CASSWTGGRNEQFF
j_gene: TRBJ2-1; len: 14; d_gene: TRBD2; abundance: -; v_gene: TRBV2; CDR3nt: TGTGCCAGCGGCGGACTAGCGGGGCGCAATGAGCAGTTCTTC; CDR3aa: CASGGLAGRNEQFF
j_gene: TRBJ2-3; len: 18; d_gene: -; abundance: once; v_gene: TRBV9; CDR3nt: TGTGCCAGCAGCGCCAGGACTGGGTGGGCCCGTAACACAGATACGCAGTATTTT; CDR3aa: CASSARTGWARNTDTQYF
j_gene: TRBJ2-3; len: 12; d_gene: -; abundance: -; v_gene: TRBV30; CDR3nt: TGTGCCTGGAACCTCTATCGGGATACGCAGTATTTT; CDR3aa: CAWNLYRDTQYF
j_gene: TRBJ1-5; len: 14; d_gene: -; abundance: -; v_gene: TRBV6-5; CDR3nt: TGTGCCAGCAGTGCCACAGGGCCTGACCAGCCCCAGCATTTT; CDR3aa: CASSATGPDQPQHF
j_gene: TRBJ1-2; len: 15; d_gene: -; abundance: -; v_gene: TRBV30; CDR3nt: TGTGCCTGGCTACTCAGGGATGGGGAGGTTGGAGGCTACACCTTC; CDR3aa: CAWLLRDGEVGGYTF
j_gene: TRBJ1-5; len: 19; d_gene: TRBD1; abundance: -; v_gene: TRBV7-2; CDR3nt: TGTGCCAGCAGCCCAACCGGGACAGGGGTTACGATTAGCAATCAGCCCCAGCATTTT; CDR3aa: CASSPTGTGVTISNQPQHF
j_gene: TRBJ1-2; len: 11; d_gene: -; abundance: -; v_gene: TRBV30; CDR3nt: TGTGCCTGGATCATGGGAGATGGCTACACCTTC; CDR3aa: CAWIMGDGYTF
j_gene: TRBJ1-6; len: 20; d_gene: -; abundance: once; v_gene: TRBV4-3; CDR3nt: TGCGCCAGCAGCCAAGACAGGCGTGGGGCTCCGAGCTCCTATAATTCACCCCTCCACTTT; CDR3aa: CASSQDRRGAPSSYNSPLHF
j_gene: TRBJ1-4; len: 14; d_gene: -; abundance: -; v_gene: TRBV6-5; CDR3nt: TGTGCCAGCAGTACTAACAGGGTTGGAGAAAAACTGTTTTTT; CDR3aa: CASSTNRVGEKLFF
j_gene: TRBJ2-7; len: 14; d_gene: -; abundance: -; v_gene: TRBV7-6; CDR3nt: TGTGCCAGCAGCTTAGCCCCTAGCGACTACGAGCAGTACTTC; CDR3aa: CASSLAPSDYEQYF
j_gene: TRBJ1-6; len: 16; d_gene: -; abundance: few; v_gene: TRBV14; CDR3nt: TGTGCCAGCAGCTACAGGCTCAGCATAGGGAATTCACCCCTCCACTTT; CDR3aa: CASSYRLSIGNSPLHF
j_gene: TRBJ2-3; len: 15; d_gene: -; abundance: -; v_gene: TRBV11-2; CDR3nt: TGTGCCAGCAGCCCGGACACGTTGAGGAAGGGTACGCAGTATTTT; CDR3aa: CASSPDTLRKGTQYF
j_gene: TRBJ1-6; len: 13; d_gene: -; abundance: -; v_gene: TRBV6-1; CDR3nt: TGTGCCAGCAGGGGCAGGTATAATTCACCCCTCCACTTT; CDR3aa: CASRGRYNSPLHF
j_gene: TRBJ2-2; len: 15; d_gene: -; abundance: -; v_gene: TRBV19; CDR3nt: TGTGCCAGTAGTATGTGGGAGGGGGACACCGGGGAGCTGTTTTTT; CDR3aa: CASSMWEGDTGELFF
j_gene: TRBJ2-6; len: 18; d_gene: TRBD1; abundance: -; v_gene: TRBV5-1; CDR3nt: TGCGCCAGCAGCCCGACAGGGAAGCCCCTCTCTGGGGCCAACGTCCTGACTTTC; CDR3aa: CASSPTGKPLSGANVLTF
j_gene: TRBJ2-1; len: 12; d_gene: -; abundance: -; v_gene: TRBV2; CDR3nt: TGTGCCAGCAGAACCACTAGCTTTGAGCAGTTCTTC; CDR3aa: CASRTTSFEQFF
j_gene: TRBJ2-5; len: 14; d_gene: TRBD1; abundance: -; v_gene: TRBV29-1; CDR3nt: TGCAGCGTTGAAGAGGACAGGCCCCGGGAGACCCAGTACTTC; CDR3aa: CSVEEDRPRETQYF
j_gene: TRBJ1-3; len: 16; d_gene: -; abundance: -; v_gene: TRBV7-9; CDR3nt: TGTGCCAGCAGCTTAGCCAGGGCCGACTCTGGAAACACCATATATTTT; CDR3aa: CASSLARADSGNTIYF
j_gene: TRBJ2-3; len: 15; d_gene: -; abundance: -; v_gene: TRBV5-4; CDR3nt: TGTGCCAGCAGCTTGTTTTTAAGCGGGACAGATACGCAGTATTTT; CDR3aa: CASSLFLSGTDTQYF